Listed below are T cell receptor beta chains from one sample, sequenced in a study of response to subunit inactivated influenza vaccine. One entry per CDR3 protein results from TCRdb running MiXCR on the RT-PCR reads. The data contain 450,000 to 600,000 distinct CDR3 sequences, approximately 7.7% of them seen just once; the ten biggest clones take up 13%. The sequenced sample was PBMCs from blood, obtained less than 30 months after vaccination. These receptor sequences come from a man in his fifties or sixties who received an inactivated influenza vaccine. Each CDR3 is given with its conserved first and last residue. The order of the fields is CDR3 protein, CDR3 DNA, V gene, J gene, clone size, D gene. D genes are given only for firm matches. Size is omitted from some rows. Given values are once, few, many or a class for expanded clones.

CDR3aa: CSADRDREQYF
CDR3nt: TGCAGTGCCGACAGGGACCGCGAGCAGTACTTC
v_gene: TRBV20-1
j_gene: TRBJ2-7
abundance: few
d_gene: TRBD1

CDR3aa: CASSVTGTGTQPQHF
CDR3nt: TGTGCCAGCAGCGTTACCGGGACAGGGACTCAGCCCCAGCATTTT
v_gene: TRBV9
j_gene: TRBJ1-5
abundance: few
d_gene: TRBD1

CDR3aa: CASSQVSRGAETQYF
CDR3nt: TGTGCCAGCAGCCAAGTCAGCAGGGGAGCAGAGACCCAGTACTTC
v_gene: TRBV3-1
j_gene: TRBJ2-5
abundance: many
d_gene: -

CDR3aa: CASSQGGGAKNIQYF
CDR3nt: TGCGCCAGCAGCCAAGGCGGGGGAGCCAAAAACATTCAGTACTTC
v_gene: TRBV4-3
j_gene: TRBJ2-4
abundance: many
d_gene: TRBD2

CDR3aa: CASSQRYNAGGRVEQFF
CDR3nt: TGCGCCAGCAGCCAACGGTATAATGCGGGAGGGCGCGTTGAGCAGTTCTTC
v_gene: TRBV4-3
j_gene: TRBJ2-1
abundance: few
d_gene: TRBD2

CDR3aa: CSVEDLAGPEKLFF
CDR3nt: TGCAGCGTTGAAGACCTTGCGGGCCCGGAAAAACTGTTTTTT
v_gene: TRBV29-1
j_gene: TRBJ1-4
abundance: few
d_gene: -

CDR3aa: CASSLDGRNEQFF
CDR3nt: TGTGCCAGCAGCTTAGACGGGAGGAATGAGCAGTTCTTC
v_gene: TRBV7-2
j_gene: TRBJ2-1
abundance: many
d_gene: TRBD2

CDR3aa: CASSSQWGGWSPLHF
CDR3nt: TGTGCCAGCAGCTCACAGTGGGGGGGGTGGTCACCCCTCCACTTT
v_gene: TRBV28
j_gene: TRBJ1-6
abundance: few
d_gene: -

CDR3aa: CASSLPNSGTEAFF
CDR3nt: TGCGCCAGCAGCCTACCCAATTCGGGGACTGAAGCTTTCTTT
v_gene: TRBV5-1
j_gene: TRBJ1-1
abundance: -
d_gene: -

CDR3aa: CAWEAGMNTQYF
CDR3nt: TGTGCCTGGGAGGCTGGCATGAATACGCAGTATTTT
v_gene: TRBV30
j_gene: TRBJ2-3
abundance: many
d_gene: -

CDR3aa: CSASSSLGTGELFF
CDR3nt: TGCAGTGCTAGTAGTAGTTTGGGCACCGGGGAGCTGTTTTTT
v_gene: TRBV20-1
j_gene: TRBJ2-2
abundance: few
d_gene: -

CDR3aa: CASSQGRDREETQYF
CDR3nt: TGCGCCAGCAGCCAAGGCCGGGACAGGGAAGAGACCCAGTACTTC
v_gene: TRBV4-3
j_gene: TRBJ2-5
abundance: -
d_gene: TRBD1

CDR3aa: CASSGGLQRETQYF
CDR3nt: TGCGCCAGCAGCGGCGGGTTGCAGCGAGAGACCCAGTACTTC
v_gene: TRBV5-1
j_gene: TRBJ2-5
abundance: -
d_gene: -

CDR3aa: CASSLVLWGLAGGYNEQFF
CDR3nt: TGTGCCAGCAGCTTGGTTCTTTGGGGACTAGCGGGGGGTTACAATGAGCAGTTCTTC
v_gene: TRBV5-4
j_gene: TRBJ2-1
abundance: many
d_gene: TRBD2

CDR3aa: CASSSVRNRGRTEAFF
CDR3nt: TGTGCCAGCAGTTCAGTTAGAAACAGGGGCAGGACTGAAGCTTTCTTT
v_gene: TRBV12-3/TRBV12-4
j_gene: TRBJ1-1
abundance: -
d_gene: TRBD1

CDR3aa: CATKRTGGMNTEAFF
CDR3nt: TGTGCCACTAAAAGGACAGGGGGCATGAACACTGAAGCTTTCTTT
v_gene: TRBV19
j_gene: TRBJ1-1
abundance: many
d_gene: TRBD1

CDR3aa: CASSQPGRANTEAFF
CDR3nt: TGCGCCAGCAGCCAACCGGGACGGGCGAACACTGAAGCTTTCTTT
v_gene: TRBV4-1
j_gene: TRBJ1-1
abundance: -
d_gene: -

CDR3aa: CASSNSQAGANVLTF
CDR3nt: TGCGCCAGCAGCAACAGTCAGGCTGGGGCCAACGTCCTGACTTTC
v_gene: TRBV10-2
j_gene: TRBJ2-6
abundance: few
d_gene: -

CDR3aa: CASSEASFGAGELFF
CDR3nt: TGTGCCAGCAGTGAGGCTAGCTTCGGAGCCGGGGAGCTGTTTTTT
v_gene: TRBV25-1
j_gene: TRBJ2-2
abundance: few
d_gene: -

CDR3aa: CASSLWALNPGDTQYF
CDR3nt: TGTGCCAGCAGCTTATGGGCCCTCAACCCTGGAGATACGCAGTATTTT
v_gene: TRBV11-2
j_gene: TRBJ2-3
abundance: -
d_gene: -

CDR3aa: CASMLRGTQETQYF
CDR3nt: TGTGCCAGCATGCTTCGCGGGACCCAAGAGACCCAGTACTTC
v_gene: TRBV5-6
j_gene: TRBJ2-5
abundance: many
d_gene: -

CDR3aa: CASSLGGNSGNTIYF
CDR3nt: TGTGCCAGCAGCTTGGGAGGCAACTCTGGAAACACCATATATTTT
v_gene: TRBV5-6
j_gene: TRBJ1-3
abundance: few
d_gene: -

CDR3aa: CASSPAQGGNIQYF
CDR3nt: TGTGCCAGCTCACCAGCGCAGGGAGGGAACATTCAGTACTTC
v_gene: TRBV18
j_gene: TRBJ2-4
abundance: few
d_gene: TRBD2

CDR3aa: CASSLVVGGVPLKTQYF
CDR3nt: TGTGCCAGCAGTTTAGTGGTCGGGGGGGTCCCCCTAAAGACCCAGTACTTC
v_gene: TRBV28
j_gene: TRBJ2-5
abundance: few
d_gene: TRBD2

CDR3aa: CASSLRLKAYEQYF
CDR3nt: TGTGCCAGCAGCTTGCGGCTGAAAGCCTACGAGCAGTACTTC
v_gene: TRBV5-6
j_gene: TRBJ2-7
abundance: many
d_gene: -

CDR3aa: CASSQKPGQASNQPQHF
CDR3nt: TGTGCCAGCAGTCAAAAGCCGGGACAGGCGAGCAATCAGCCCCAGCATTTT
v_gene: TRBV5-5
j_gene: TRBJ1-5
abundance: -
d_gene: TRBD1

CDR3aa: CASSAPGAINQPQHF
CDR3nt: TGTGCCAGCAGTGCTCCGGGAGCCATAAATCAGCCCCAGCATTTT
v_gene: TRBV12-3/TRBV12-4
j_gene: TRBJ1-5
abundance: few
d_gene: -

CDR3aa: CASSFSRGLGTEQFF
CDR3nt: TGTGCCAGCAGTTTCTCCAGGGGACTAGGTACCGAGCAGTTCTTC
v_gene: TRBV6-5
j_gene: TRBJ2-1
abundance: -
d_gene: TRBD2

CDR3aa: CAGSFPTGSSGNTIYF
CDR3nt: TGTGCCGGCAGTTTCCCGACAGGGAGCTCTGGAAACACCATATATTTT
v_gene: TRBV28
j_gene: TRBJ1-3
abundance: -
d_gene: TRBD1

CDR3aa: CASSPGTGLTLETQYF
CDR3nt: TGTGCCAGCAGCCCCGGGACAGGGCTGACTTTGGAGACCCAGTACTTC
v_gene: TRBV12-3/TRBV12-4
j_gene: TRBJ2-5
abundance: -
d_gene: TRBD1

CDR3aa: CSVDSGSGSGNTIYF
CDR3nt: TGCAGCGTTGATTCTGGGTCCGGCTCTGGAAACACCATATATTTT
v_gene: TRBV29-1
j_gene: TRBJ1-3
abundance: many
d_gene: -

CDR3aa: CASSPGGLKNEQFF
CDR3nt: TGTGCCAGCAGCCCAGGGGGTCTGAAAAATGAGCAGTTCTTC
v_gene: TRBV7-3
j_gene: TRBJ2-1
abundance: many
d_gene: TRBD1

CDR3aa: CASSGQGARGEQFF
CDR3nt: TGTGCCAGCAGTGGACAGGGGGCTCGTGGTGAGCAGTTCTTC
v_gene: TRBV12-3/TRBV12-4
j_gene: TRBJ2-1
abundance: many
d_gene: TRBD1

CDR3aa: CASNPFPSGGTNTGELFF
CDR3nt: TGTGCCAGCAACCCTTTTCCTAGCGGGGGAACGAACACCGGGGAGCTGTTTTTT
v_gene: TRBV12-3/TRBV12-4
j_gene: TRBJ2-2
abundance: -
d_gene: TRBD2

CDR3aa: CASSLGLVLGRSPDFQETQYF
CDR3nt: TGTGCCAGCAGCTTAGGCCTCGTGTTAGGACGGAGTCCGGATTTCCAAGAGACCCAGTACTTC
v_gene: TRBV11-2
j_gene: TRBJ2-5
abundance: few
d_gene: -

CDR3aa: CASNKVTRSGRFLDTEAFF
CDR3nt: TGCGCCAGCAATAAAGTAACGCGCAGCGGTAGGTTTTTGGACACTGAAGCTTTCTTT
v_gene: TRBV5-1
j_gene: TRBJ1-1
abundance: few
d_gene: -

CDR3aa: CASSLGPGNGNTIYF
CDR3nt: TGTGCCAGCAGCTTAGGCCCGGGTAACGGAAACACCATATATTTT
v_gene: TRBV7-2
j_gene: TRBJ1-3
abundance: few
d_gene: -

CDR3aa: CSARDPARSGNTIYF
CDR3nt: TGCAGTGCTAGAGATCCGGCTCGCTCTGGAAACACCATATATTTT
v_gene: TRBV20-1
j_gene: TRBJ1-3
abundance: many
d_gene: -

CDR3aa: CSSTWGHEQFF
CDR3nt: TGCAGTTCCACTTGGGGGCATGAGCAGTTCTTC
v_gene: TRBV20-1
j_gene: TRBJ2-1
abundance: few
d_gene: -

CDR3aa: CASSRGQGGNTEAFF
CDR3nt: TGCGCCAGCAGCAGAGGACAGGGAGGGAACACTGAAGCTTTCTTT
v_gene: TRBV5-1
j_gene: TRBJ1-1
abundance: -
d_gene: TRBD1

CDR3aa: CASSPRMGNEQFF
CDR3nt: TGTGCCAGCAGCCCCCGCATGGGCAATGAGCAGTTCTTC
v_gene: TRBV3-1
j_gene: TRBJ2-1
abundance: medium-sized
d_gene: -

CDR3aa: CASSQDLRAGVNIQYF
CDR3nt: TGCGCCAGCAGCCAAGATCTTCGAGCGGGAGTTAACATTCAGTACTTC
v_gene: TRBV4-3
j_gene: TRBJ2-4
abundance: few
d_gene: TRBD2

CDR3aa: CASSLEGGDEQFF
CDR3nt: TGTGCCAGCAGTTTAGAGGGAGGAGATGAGCAGTTCTTC
v_gene: TRBV12-3/TRBV12-4
j_gene: TRBJ2-1
abundance: few
d_gene: -

CDR3aa: CASSFHPFQYGYTF
CDR3nt: TGTGCCAGCAGTTTCCACCCATTCCAGTATGGCTACACCTTC
v_gene: TRBV27
j_gene: TRBJ1-2
abundance: -
d_gene: -

CDR3aa: CASSKGQMTDTQYF
CDR3nt: TGCGCCAGCAGCAAGGGACAGATGACAGATACGCAGTATTTT
v_gene: TRBV5-1
j_gene: TRBJ2-3
abundance: -
d_gene: TRBD1

CDR3aa: CASSKESRIQYF
CDR3nt: TGTGCCAGCAGTAAGGAGAGCCGCATCCAGTACTTC
v_gene: TRBV28
j_gene: TRBJ2-5
abundance: many
d_gene: -

CDR3aa: CASSRPMNTEAFF
CDR3nt: TGTGCCAGCAGCCGCCCGATGAACACTGAAGCTTTCTTT
v_gene: TRBV5-6
j_gene: TRBJ1-1
abundance: many
d_gene: -

CDR3aa: CSAENPRSYEQYF
CDR3nt: TGCAGCGCTGAGAACCCCAGGAGCTACGAGCAGTACTTC
v_gene: TRBV29-1
j_gene: TRBJ2-7
abundance: few
d_gene: -

CDR3aa: CASNGGLNEQFF
CDR3nt: TGTGCCAGCAACGGGGGGCTCAATGAGCAGTTCTTC
v_gene: TRBV6-5
j_gene: TRBJ2-1
abundance: few
d_gene: -

CDR3aa: CASRSGQITEAFF
CDR3nt: TGTGCCAGCAGATCGGGACAGATCACTGAAGCTTTCTTT
v_gene: TRBV5-6
j_gene: TRBJ1-1
abundance: few
d_gene: TRBD1

CDR3aa: CATSRSGGGQYF
CDR3nt: TGTGCCACCAGCAGAAGCGGGGGGGGGCAGTATTTT
v_gene: TRBV15
j_gene: TRBJ2-3
abundance: -
d_gene: TRBD2